Each of the 5 T cell receptor beta chains below was sequenced from the same sample in a study of CD8+ T cells in alopecia areata. Reverse transcribed after extraction, RNA yielded cDNA as the sequencing template. Using immunoSEQ multiplex PCR, the repertoire was profiled, and TCRdb retains in-frame clones only, with some absent. The sample consists of roughly 210,000 clones, approximately 47% of them appearing once. The treatment here: oral pan-JAK inhibitor, 5-10 mg twice daily. Sequences were derived from CD4+ T cells sorted from blood, sampled at approximately week 37, from a patient treated with tofacitinib. These receptors were taken from a human donor with alopecia areata.

The table lists this clone with a few counts. This rearrangement joins TRBV4-2 to TRBJ1-4; 9 nucleotides align to TRBD1. V dropped 0 bases and J dropped 8; count of bases not matched to a gene: 4. This CDR3 is 15 amino acids long. Germline V gene lookup returns CDR1 LGHNA and CDR2 YNFKEQ. The CDR3: CASSQEDRGNEKLFF. The CDR3 DNA reads as TGTGCCAGCAGCCAAGAGGACAGGGGTAACGAAAAACTGTTTTTT.

J is TRBJ1-5 and V is TRBV5-1; perhaps TRBD1 as D (6 bases). CDR1 is SGHRS and CDR2 is YFSETQ in the germline V gene. The CDR3 spans 13 residues. V was trimmed by 5 bases and J by 3 bases, leaving 9 bases between them. CDR3 in amino acids: CASRGGDNQPQHF. Here the CDR3 DNA reads TGCGCCAGCAGAGGGGGAGACAATCAGCCCCAGCATTTT.

In the case of this clone: Other nucleotide sequences in the sample specify the same CDR3. V gene TRBV5-1 combines with J gene TRBJ2-7; TRBD2 is a possible D gene (6 bases). CDR3 length: 14 residues. The germline V and J ends were trimmed by 2 bases and 1 base, with 10 bases remaining between them. The germline V gene has CDR1 SGHRS and CDR2 YFSETQ. CDR3 bases: TGCGCCAGCAGCTTAGGAGGGCCTTCCTACGAGCAGTACTTC. It encodes CASSLGGPSYEQYF.

This clone was counted between two and nine times. The chain has TRBV7-2 and TRBJ1-5, with D unclear. The CDR3 consists of 13 residues. The ends were cut back, 3 bases at V and 3 bases at J, with 6 bases in the middle. Germline loops: CDR1 SGHTA, CDR2 FQGNSA. The DNA for the CDR3 is TGTGCCAGCAGCTTCGCACCCAATCAGCCCCAGCATTTT. Translated, it gives CASSFAPNQPQHF.

The chain links TRBV30 to TRBJ1-2; 10 bases align to TRBD1. This CDR3 region has 14 residues. The V gene's germline CDR1 is GTSNPN and CDR2 SVGIG (reference sequence). Trimming cost V 1 base and J 4 bases; bases outside gene matches: 3. This chain's CDR3 is CAWSGDRGGYGYTF. CDR3 sequence (DNA): TGTGCCTGGAGTGGGGACAGGGGAGGCTATGGCTACACCTTC.